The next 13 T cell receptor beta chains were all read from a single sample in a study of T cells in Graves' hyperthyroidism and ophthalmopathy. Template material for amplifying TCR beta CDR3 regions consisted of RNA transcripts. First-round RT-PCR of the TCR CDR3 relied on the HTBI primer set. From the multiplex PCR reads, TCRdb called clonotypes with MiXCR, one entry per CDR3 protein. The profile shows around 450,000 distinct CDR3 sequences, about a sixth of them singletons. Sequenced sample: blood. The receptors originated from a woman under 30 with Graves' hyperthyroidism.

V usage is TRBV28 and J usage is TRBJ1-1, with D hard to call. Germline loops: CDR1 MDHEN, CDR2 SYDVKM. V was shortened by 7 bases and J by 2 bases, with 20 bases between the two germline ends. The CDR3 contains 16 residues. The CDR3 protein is CASKENPNFRNTEAFF. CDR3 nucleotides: TGTGCCAGCAAGGAGAACCCGAACTTCCGAAACACTGAAGCTTTCTTT.

Here the CDR3 DNA reads TGTGCCAGCAGCACCACCCGACAGGGGCGGTCACCCCTCCACTTT. Its translation: CASSTTRQGRSPLHF. This rearrangement joins TRBV27 to TRBJ1-6; 8 positions agree with TRBD1. The CDR3 consists of 15 residues. The V gene end was trimmed by 6 bases and the J gene end by 10 bases; junction bases not matched to a gene: 11. CDR1 is MNHEY and CDR2 is SMNVEV in the germline V gene (reference sequence).

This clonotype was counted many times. CDR3 DNA: TGCAGTGCTAGAAGGGTAGCGGGTAACCAAGAGACCCAGTACTTC. This codes for CSARRVAGNQETQYF. The V gene is TRBV20-1, the J gene TRBJ2-5, with TRBD2 matching over 7 bases. The germline V gene has CDR1 DFQATT and CDR2 SNEGSKA (reference sequence). The CDR3 contains 15 residues. Germline trimming cut 2 bases from V and 0 bases from J; bases unmatched to any gene: 6.

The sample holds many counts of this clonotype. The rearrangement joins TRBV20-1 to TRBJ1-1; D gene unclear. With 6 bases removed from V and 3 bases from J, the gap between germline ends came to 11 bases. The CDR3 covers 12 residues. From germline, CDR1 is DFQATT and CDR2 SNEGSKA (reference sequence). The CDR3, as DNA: TGCAGTGCCAGACCGCTGCACACTGAAGCTTTCTTT. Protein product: CSARPLHTEAFF.

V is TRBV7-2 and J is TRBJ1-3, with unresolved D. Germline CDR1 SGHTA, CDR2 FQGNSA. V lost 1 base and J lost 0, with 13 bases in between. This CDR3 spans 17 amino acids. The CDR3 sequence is CASSLDWVDTSGNTIYF. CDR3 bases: TGTGCCAGCAGCTTAGACTGGGTCGACACCTCTGGAAACACCATATATTTT.

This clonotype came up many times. The CDR3 loop reads CASSQDRGRQYF. CDR3 nucleotides: TGTGCCAGCAGCCAAGATAGGGGACGCCAGTATTTT. The chain joins TRBV3-1 to TRBJ2-3, with D perhaps being TRBD1 or TRBD2 (5 bases each). The germline V and J ends were trimmed by 0 bases and 12 bases, with 10 bases remaining between them. The CDR3 is made up of 12 amino acids. Germline-derived CDR1 and CDR2 are LGHDT and YNNKEL (reference sequence).

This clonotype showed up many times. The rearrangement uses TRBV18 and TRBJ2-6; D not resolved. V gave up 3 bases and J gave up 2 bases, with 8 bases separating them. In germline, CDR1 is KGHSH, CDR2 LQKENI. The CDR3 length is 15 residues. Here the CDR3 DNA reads TGTGCCAGCTCACCGATAGGTGCTGGGGCCAACGTCCTGACTTTC. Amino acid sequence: CASSPIGAGANVLTF.

CDR3 DNA sequence: TGTGCCAGCAGCCAAGGGAGCGGAAACTACGAGCAGTACTTC. Its protein is CASSQGSGNYEQYF. V usage is TRBV3-1 and J usage is TRBJ2-7; TRBD2 is a possible D gene (5 bases). Germline V CDR1 and CDR2: LGHDT, YNNKEL (reference sequence). Trimming shortened V by 1 base and J by 3 bases, and 10 bases separated the two germline ends. The CDR3 contains 14 residues.

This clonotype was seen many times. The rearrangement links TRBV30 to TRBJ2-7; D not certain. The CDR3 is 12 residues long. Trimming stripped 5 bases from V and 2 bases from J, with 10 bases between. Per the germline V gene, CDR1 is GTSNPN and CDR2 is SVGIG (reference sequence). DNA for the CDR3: TGTGCCTGGGCACCCGCTACCTACGAGCAGTACTTC. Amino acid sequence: CAWAPATYEQYF.

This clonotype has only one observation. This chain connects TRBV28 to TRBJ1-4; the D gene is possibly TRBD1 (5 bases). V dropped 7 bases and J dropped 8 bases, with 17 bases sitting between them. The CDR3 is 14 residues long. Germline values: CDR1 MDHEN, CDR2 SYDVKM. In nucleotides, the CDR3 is TGTGCCAGCATTGAAGACAGATCCGGGGAAAAACTGTTTTTT. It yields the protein CASIEDRSGEKLFF.

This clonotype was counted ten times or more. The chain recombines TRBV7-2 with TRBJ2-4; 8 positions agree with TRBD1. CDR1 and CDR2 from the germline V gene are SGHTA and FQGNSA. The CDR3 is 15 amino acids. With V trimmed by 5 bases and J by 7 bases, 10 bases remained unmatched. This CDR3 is CASSPDRVGSNIQYF. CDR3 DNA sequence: TGTGCCAGCAGCCCGGACAGGGTAGGGTCGAACATTCAGTACTTC.

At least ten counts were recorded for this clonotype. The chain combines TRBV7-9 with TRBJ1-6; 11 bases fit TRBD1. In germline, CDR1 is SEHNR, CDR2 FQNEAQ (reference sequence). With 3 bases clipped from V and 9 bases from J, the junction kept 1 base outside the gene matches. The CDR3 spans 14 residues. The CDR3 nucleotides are TGTGCCAGCAGCTTCGGGACAGGGGGTTCACCCCTCCACTTT. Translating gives CASSFGTGGSPLHF.

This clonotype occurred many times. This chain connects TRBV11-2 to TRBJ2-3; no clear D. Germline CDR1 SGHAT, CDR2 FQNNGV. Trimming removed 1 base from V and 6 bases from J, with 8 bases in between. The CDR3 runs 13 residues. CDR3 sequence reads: CASSLARRDTQYF. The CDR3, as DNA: TGTGCCAGCAGCTTAGCGAGAAGGGATACGCAGTATTTT.